Each of the 3 T cell receptor beta chains below was sequenced from the same sample in a study of beta chain features in type 1 diabetes. Their specific antigens are unknown. Sequenced material consisted of expressed TCRB transcripts (all of the isolated RNA was reverse transcribed). Sequencing used immunoSEQ multiplex PCR; TCRdb keeps in-frame clones, though not all of them. The sample holds 600,000 to 700,000 clones, roughly 12% seen once. Study-wide results and limits: For Type 1 diabetes patients, all four CD4+ subsets carried TCRB CDR3s that were moderately but significantly shorter.

Sequencing input: naive CD4+ T cells from blood. The source is a man in his thirties or forties with type 1 diabetes.

This clone occurred a few times. V is TRBV10-3 and J is TRBJ2-1; 8 bases fit TRBD1. Germline-derived CDR1 and CDR2 are ENHRY and SYGVKD. V lost 6 bases and J lost 7; bases outside the gene matches: 5. The CDR3 is 13 residues long. The CDR3 DNA sequence: TGTGCCATCAGCAAGGACAGGGAAAATGAGCAGTTCTTC. Translating gives CAISKDRENEQFF.

This clone has more than one count but fewer than ten. V usage is TRBV28 and J usage is TRBJ2-7; D not resolved. V shed 7 bases and J shed 1 base, with 8 bases lying between them. CDR3 length: 12 amino acids. From germline, CDR1 is MDHEN and CDR2 SYDVKM. The CDR3 nucleotides are TGTGCCAGCACCCAAAGGTCCTACGAGCAGTACTTC. Translated, it gives CASTQRSYEQYF. The full variable domain, its missing parts supplied by reference TRBV28 and TRBJ2-7, is DVKVTQSSRYLVKRTGEKVFLECVQDMDHENMFWYRQDPGLGLRLIYFSYDVKMKEKGDIPEGYSVSREKKERFSLILESASTNQTSMYLCASTQRSYEQYFGPGTRLTVT.

The chain is built from TRBV4-3 and TRBJ1-4; 8 bases are shared with TRBD1. Germline CDR1 LGHNA, CDR2 YSLEER. The CDR3 has 15 residues. V lost 1 base to trimming and J lost 7 bases; unmatched junction nucleotides: 5. CDR3 DNA sequence: TGCGCCAGCAGCCAAGCGGACAGGGTAGTTGAAAAACTGTTTTTT. Translated, it gives CASSQADRVVEKLFF.